These 30 T cell receptor beta chains came from one sample sequenced in a study of PD-1 blockade in mismatch repair-deficient tumors. This table comes from immunoSEQ multiplex PCR, and its TCRdb copy is limited to in-frame clones, with some not included. The table shows tens of thousands of clones, with almost 80% occurring only once. Here the sequenced sample was peripheral blood, taken 2 weeks after starting pembrolizumab. These receptors all come from an adult with mismatch repair-deficient cancer.

The rearrangement links TRBV27 to TRBJ1-1; D gene uncertain. Looked up from germline, CDR1 is MNHEY and CDR2 is SMNVEV (reference sequence). This CDR3 spans 13 amino acids. The ends were cut back, 5 bases at V and 4 bases at J, with 11 bases in the middle. This chain's CDR3 is CASSPLGFTEAFF. DNA for the CDR3: TGTGCCAGCAGTCCTCTCGGGTTCACTGAAGCTTTCTTT.

The chain is built from TRBV19 and TRBJ2-7; D possibly corresponds to TRBD2 (5 bases). This CDR3 region has 15 residues. Germline V gene data show CDR1 as LNHDA and CDR2 as SQIVND (reference sequence). The ends were cut back, 8 bases at V and 5 bases at J, with 22 bases in the middle. The CDR3 sequence: CASRERASQPHEQYF. CDR3 coding DNA: TGTGCCAGTCGAGAGAGGGCCTCTCAGCCCCACGAGCAGTACTTC.

This clone was detected once. The chain joins TRBV14 to TRBJ2-1; TRBD2 aligns across 13 bases. Germline CDR1 reads SGHDN; CDR2 reads FVKESK. This CDR3 is built from 15 residues. V lost 0 bases, J lost 15 bases, and 8 bases stayed unmatched. The CDR3 DNA reads as TGTGCCAGCAGCCAAGATGGAGGGACTAGCGGGAAGAGGTTCTTC. Translating gives CASSQDGGTSGKRFF.

The chain employs TRBV12-5 and TRBJ1-1, with D possibly being TRBD1 (5 bases). The germline CDR1 and CDR2 sequences are LGHNT and FRNRAP. Trimming stripped 7 bases from V and 4 bases from J, with 16 bases between. This CDR3 comprises 14 residues. CDR3 in DNA: TGTGCTAGTGCAGGACTGGGGGTAGGCACTGAAGCTTTCTTT. It yields the protein CASAGLGVGTEAFF.

As for this clone: Other DNA sequences from this sample encode an identical CDR3 as well. V is TRBV6-5 and J is TRBJ2-2; 10 bases align to TRBD1. Looked up from germline, CDR1 is MNHEY and CDR2 is SVGAGI. Trimming cost V 3 bases and J 1 base; bases outside gene matches: 2. The CDR3 spans 16 residues. The CDR3 loop reads CASSYGQGGNTGELFF. The CDR3, as DNA: TGTGCCAGCAGTTATGGACAGGGGGGGAACACCGGGGAGCTGTTTTTT.

The chain has TRBV5-4 and TRBJ2-3; D may be TRBD2 (6 bases). Germline V gene lookup returns CDR1 SGHNT and CDR2 YYREEE (reference sequence). This CDR3 region has 15 residues. Trimming stripped 4 bases from V and 3 bases from J, with 15 bases between. The CDR3 nucleotides are TGTGCCAGCAGCGCGGGGCCCCCGGGGACAGATACGCAGTATTTT. Encoded protein: CASSAGPPGTDTQYF. The full variable domain, rest sourced from reference TRBV5-4 and TRBJ2-3, is ETGVTQSPTHLIKTRGQQVTLRCSSQSGHNTVSWYQQALGQGPQFIFQYYREEENGRGNFPPRFSGLQFPNYSSELNVNALELDDSALYLCASSAGPPGTDTQYFGPGTRLTVL.

This clone was seen only a few times. This chain connects TRBV9 to TRBJ1-2, with D possibly being TRBD1 (6 bases). This CDR3 has 14 residues. Trimming shortened V by 6 bases and J by 7 bases, and 19 bases separated the two germline ends. Per the germline V gene, CDR1 is SGDLS and CDR2 is YYNGEE. CDR3 protein: CASTGSDTGFGYTF. The CDR3, as DNA: TGTGCCAGCACCGGATCGGATACAGGGTTTGGCTACACCTTC.

This clone was found a few times. The rearrangement joins TRBV6-5 to TRBJ1-3, with D perhaps matching TRBD1 (5 bases). Germline lookup yields CDR1 MNHEY and CDR2 SVGAGI. This CDR3 is built from 15 residues. V shed 6 bases and J shed 0 bases, with 12 bases lying between them. CDR3 sequence: CASSPRAFSGNTIYF. The DNA of the CDR3 is TGTGCCAGCAGCCCCAGGGCCTTCTCTGGAAACACCATATATTTT.

The V and J genes are TRBV7-9 and TRBJ2-7, with a weak D call TRBD2 (6 bases). Germline CDR1 is SEHNR and CDR2 is FQNEAQ (reference sequence). This CDR3 comprises 15 residues. V was clipped by 5 bases and J by 1 base, with 15 bases between them. The CDR3 bases are TGTGCCAGCAGCACAAGCCGACTAGAATCCTACGAGCAGTACTTC. As protein: CASSTSRLESYEQYF.

The chain carries TRBV9 and TRBJ1-2; D possibly corresponds to TRBD1 (5 bases). Germline CDR1 SGDLS, CDR2 YYNGEE. V dropped 0 bases and J dropped 5 bases, with 17 bases sitting between them. The CDR3 length is 16 residues. CDR3 DNA sequence: TGTGCCAGCAGCGTAGCGGTCGGTGAGACAGCTTATGGCTACACCTTC. It codes for CASSVAVGETAYGYTF.

This clone has only one observation. The V call is TRBV6-6, the J call TRBJ2-3, with D unclear. V dropped 3 bases and J dropped 3 bases, with 7 bases sitting between them. CDR3 size: 13 residues. The germline V gene encodes CDR1 MNHNY and CDR2 SVGAGI (reference sequence). Here the CDR3 reads CASSYLETDTQYF. DNA of the CDR3: TGTGCCAGCAGTTATTTGGAGACAGATACGCAGTATTTT.

The chain couples TRBV2 to TRBJ1-4; D uncertain. The length of the CDR3 is 14 residues. Germline V CDR1 and CDR2: SNHLY, FYNNEI. Trimming cost V 4 bases and J 2 bases, with 8 bases left between them. The CDR3 reads CASSAAGTNEKLFF. CDR3 DNA: TGTGCCAGCAGTGCAGCGGGTACTAATGAAAAACTGTTTTTT.

The chain joins TRBV29-1 to TRBJ2-1; TRBD1 matches at 7 bases. Trimming at V came to 3 bases and at J to 10 bases, leaving 0 bases not matched to a gene. This CDR3 contains 10 residues. Germline V gene lookup returns CDR1 SQVTM and CDR2 ANQGSEA. Here the CDR3 DNA reads TGCAGCGTTGAGACAGGGGAGCAGTTCTTC. Protein: CSVETGEQFF.

In its sample, this clone was seen once. This rearrangement joins TRBV6-4 to TRBJ1-2; tentative D call: TRBD1 (6 bases). There are 13 residues in the CDR3. Germline V CDR1 and CDR2: MRHNA, SNTAGT. Trimming took 6 bases from V and 7 from J, leaving 15 bases between them. CDR3 in DNA: TGTGCCAGCAGGGAGGGGGAATATGGTGGCTACACCTTC. Its protein product is CASREGEYGGYTF.

This clone was counted a few times. The V call is TRBV7-9, the J call TRBJ2-7; D is undetermined. The V gene lost 5 bases and the J gene lost 0 bases, with 20 bases spanning the gap. The CDR3 loop spans 17 amino acids. Per germline, CDR1 SEHNR and CDR2 FQNEAQ (reference sequence). CDR3 amino acids: CASSPKVARLSSYEQYF. The CDR3 bases are TGTGCCAGCAGCCCAAAGGTGGCAAGGCTCAGCTCCTACGAGCAGTACTTC.

The chain joins TRBV9 to TRBJ2-7; 7 bases line up with TRBD2. Germline CDR1 is SGDLS and CDR2 is YYNGEE. The CDR3 totals 15 residues. The V segment lost 0 bases and the J segment 0 bases; nucleotides outside the gene matches: 3. DNA for the CDR3: TGTGCCAGCAGCGTAGCTCTAGCGGACTCCTACGAGCAGTACTTC. This encodes CASSVALADSYEQYF.

A few counts support this clone. The chain has TRBV7-9 and TRBJ1-5, with D perhaps matching TRBD1 (5 bases). V lost 5 bases and J 1 base, leaving 15 bases between the germline ends. There are 16 residues in the CDR3. Germline CDR1 is SEHNR and CDR2 is FQNEAQ (reference sequence). CDR3: CASSAGSGVSNQPQHF. The DNA for the CDR3 is TGTGCCAGCAGCGCTGGGTCGGGGGTAAGCAATCAGCCCCAGCATTTT.

The V call is TRBV30, the J call TRBJ2-7; TRBD1 is a possible D gene (6 bases). CDR1 is GTSNPN, CDR2 SVGIG, per germline (reference sequence). V was trimmed by 5 bases and J by 7 bases, leaving 15 bases between them. This CDR3 spans 12 amino acids. The CDR3 here is CAWRQAGGEQYF. CDR3 DNA sequence: TGTGCCTGGCGACAGGCTGGGGGTGAGCAGTACTTC.

The chain couples TRBV11-2 to TRBJ2-5, with unresolved D. Trimming took 3 bases from V and 3 from J, leaving 14 bases between them. Germline assignment: CDR1 SGHAT and CDR2 FQNNGV. This CDR3 contains 15 residues. In nucleotides, the CDR3 is TGTGCCAGCAGCTTTGTGACTGAAACCAAAGAGACCCAGTACTTC. Translating gives CASSFVTETKETQYF.

V usage is TRBV5-1 and J usage is TRBJ1-2; no firm D call. V was trimmed by 6 bases and J by 0 bases, leaving 15 bases between them. The CDR3 extends over 15 amino acids. Germline V gene lookup returns CDR1 SGHRS and CDR2 YFSETQ. CDR3 loop: CASMGSTLANYGYTF. The DNA for the CDR3 is TGCGCCAGCATGGGAAGCACGTTAGCTAACTATGGCTACACCTTC. The full variable domain, with the rest looked up from reference TRBV5-1 and TRBJ1-2, is KAGVTQTPRYLIKTRGQQVTLSCSPISGHRSVSWYQQTPGQGLQFLFEYFSETQRNKGNFPGRFSGRQFSNSRSEMNVSTLELGDSALYLCASMGSTLANYGYTFGSGTRLTVV.

This rearrangement joins TRBV5-4 to TRBJ2-7; 8 bases align to TRBD2. V was pared by 0 bases and J by 2 bases, with 7 bases of the junction left unmatched. The CDR3 has 16 amino acids. Germline V gene sequence: CDR1 SGHNT, CDR2 YYREEE (reference sequence). The CDR3 DNA follows: TGTGCCAGCAGCTTGGCCGCGGGGGGAGTAGCCTACGAGCAGTACTTC. Its translation: CASSLAAGGVAYEQYF.

This sequence joins TRBV27 and TRBJ2-6, with TRBD1 as a possible D gene (5 bases). CDR3 size: 16 residues. The germline V gene has CDR1 MNHEY and CDR2 SMNVEV (reference sequence). Trimming pared 2 bases from V and 2 bases from J, leaving 10 bases between. CDR3 nucleotide sequence: TGTGCCAGCAGTTTAGAAGGGGCAGCTGGGGCCAACGTCCTGACTTTC. It encodes CASSLEGAAGANVLTF.

V gene TRBV9 combines with J gene TRBJ2-1, with D perhaps matching TRBD1 (6 bases). CDR1 and CDR2 from the germline V gene are SGDLS and YYNGEE. The V gene lost 0 bases and the J gene lost 5 bases, with 21 bases spanning the gap. This CDR3 region has 18 residues. CDR3 amino acids: CASSVAKGRDNSNNEQFF. CDR3 bases: TGTGCCAGCAGCGTAGCTAAGGGTCGGGACAACAGTAACAATGAGCAGTTCTTC.

The rearrangement uses TRBV27 and TRBJ2-7, with 9 bases fitting TRBD1. The germline CDR1 and CDR2 sequences are MNHEY and SMNVEV (reference sequence). The length of the CDR3 is 16 residues. The junction had 9 bases not matched to a gene; V was cut back by 4 bases and J by 2 bases. The CDR3 coding sequence is TGTGCCAGCAGTTACTCGAAGGGACAGGGCGCCTACGAGCAGTACTTC. Translated, it gives CASSYSKGQGAYEQYF.

This chain uses TRBV9 with TRBJ2-1, with D possibly TRBD2 on 5 matching bases. V lost 4 bases and J lost 0, with 11 bases in between. Germline loops: CDR1 SGDLS, CDR2 YYNGEE. The CDR3 runs to 15 residues. The CDR3 loop is CASSSGLSSYNEQFF. The CDR3 nucleotides are TGTGCCAGCAGCTCAGGACTGAGCTCCTACAATGAGCAGTTCTTC.

The chain employs TRBV11-3 and TRBJ2-1, with 10 bases identical to TRBD1. Unmatched junction bases numbered 8, after V lost 5 bases and J lost 1 base. The germline gives CDR1 SGHNT, CDR2 YENEEA. CDR3 length: 17 amino acids. Here the CDR3 DNA reads TGTGCCAGCAGCCCCCGGTCGGGACAGGGGTCCTACAATGAGCAGTTCTTC. Protein product: CASSPRSGQGSYNEQFF.

The rearrangement links TRBV28 to TRBJ2-3; D is undetermined. CDR1 and CDR2 (germline): MDHEN, SYDVKM. CDR3 length: 13 amino acids. The V gene lost 6 bases and the J gene lost 7 bases, with 14 bases spanning the gap. CDR3 in amino acids: CASRPTSLHTQYF. The CDR3 region has the DNA TGTGCCAGCAGGCCGACTTCTCTCCATACGCAGTATTTT.

The rearrangement uses TRBV6-6 and TRBJ2-2, with D possibly matching TRBD2 (6 bases). Germline V gene sequence: CDR1 MNHNY, CDR2 SVGAGI (reference sequence). Trimming took 4 bases from V and 7 from J, leaving 13 bases between them. The CDR3 has 14 residues. CDR3 DNA: TGTGCCAGCAGTTTGGAGGGATCAGGCGGGGAGCTGTTTTTT. Its translation: CASSLEGSGGELFF.

This chain uses TRBV19 with TRBJ1-1; D remains unclear. CDR3 length: 14 amino acids. Germline V lookup: CDR1 LNHDA, CDR2 SQIVND (reference sequence). V was cut by 0 bases and J by 8 bases, with 13 bases left in between. The CDR3 is CASSIDMSGLEAFF. The CDR3 DNA follows: TGTGCCAGTAGTATAGATATGTCGGGATTGGAAGCTTTCTTT.

This clone was counted a few times. The chain is built from TRBV4-2 and TRBJ1-5; 7 positions agree with TRBD1. Germline-derived CDR1 and CDR2 are LGHNA and YNFKEQ. V lost 4 bases, J lost 5 bases, and 2 bases stayed unmatched. This CDR3 contains 13 residues. The DNA of the CDR3 is TGTGCCAGCAGCCGGACAGGCGATCAGCCCCAGCATTTT. Translation: CASSRTGDQPQHF.